The 17 T cell receptor beta chains presented below share a single source sample, sequenced in a study of pediatric ulcerative colitis. During colonoscopy, one to two rectal pinch biopsies were collected. Some clones are missing from TCRdb's copy, which holds only in-frame ones; the method was immunoSEQ multiplex PCR. Of tens of thousands of clones listed, roughly 82% were seen once; the top ten hold roughly 8.6%. The sequenced material came from gut tissue. These receptor sequences come from a boy younger than 18 with severe ulcerative colitis.

There are a few counts of this clone. This rearrangement joins TRBV11-2 to TRBJ2-7; 10 bases fit TRBD2. Germline V lookup: CDR1 SGHAT, CDR2 FQNNGV. Trimming removed 6 bases from V and 2 bases from J; junction bases left unmatched: 10. This CDR3 is built from 16 residues. CDR3 in DNA: TGTGCCAGCAGATCCGGTAGGAGCGGGGGGGCCTACGAGCAGTACTTC. It is translated as CASRSGRSGGAYEQYF.

The chain joins TRBV7-8 to TRBJ1-1, with 9 nucleotides matching TRBD1. Germline V lookup: CDR1 SGHVS, CDR2 FQNEAQ. J gave up 2 bases and V 5 bases, and 6 bases lay outside the gene matches. The CDR3 consists of 15 residues. CDR3 DNA: TGTGCCAGCAGCCCAGGGACAGGGAGAAACACTGAAGCTTTCTTT. This gives the protein CASSPGTGRNTEAFF.

The chain couples TRBV14 to TRBJ2-2; tentative D call: TRBD1 (6 bases). The CDR3 is made up of 15 amino acids. Germline loops: CDR1 SGHDN, CDR2 FVKESK. Trimming took 2 bases from V and 3 from J, leaving 10 bases between them. The CDR3 loop reads CASSQWTAYTGELFF. CDR3 in DNA: TGTGCCAGCAGCCAATGGACAGCCTACACCGGGGAGCTGTTTTTT.

The rearrangement uses TRBV9 and TRBJ2-1; possibly TRBD2 for D (7 bases). Trimming took off 0 bases at V and 7 bases at J, with 17 bases between the two ends. The CDR3 has 16 residues. Germline values: CDR1 SGDLS, CDR2 YYNGEE. In DNA, the CDR3 is TGTGCCAGCAGCGTAGGCGTGGGGGGGCTGAAGAATGAGCAGTTCTTC. This translates into CASSVGVGGLKNEQFF. Together with reference TRBV9 and TRBJ2-1, the CDR3 gives the full variable domain: DSGVTQTPKHLITATGQRVTLRCSPRSGDLSVYWYQQSLDQGLQFLIQYYNGEERAKGNILERFSAQQFPDLHSELNLSSLELGDSALYFCASSVGVGGLKNEQFFGPGTRLTVL.

This chain links TRBV5-1 with TRBJ1-5, with a tentative D call TRBD1 (6 bases). The CDR3 covers 17 residues. V shed 2 bases and J shed 7 bases, with 22 bases lying between them. Germline-derived CDR1 and CDR2 are SGHRS and YFSETQ. CDR3 coding DNA: TGCGCCAGCAGCTTAGTCAGGGGAAGGGCTTCAGGACAGCCCCAGCATTTT. Residues: CASSLVRGRASGQPQHF.

The V and J genes are TRBV2 and TRBJ2-1; no reliable D call. Germline V gene lookup returns CDR1 SNHLY and CDR2 FYNNEI. The CDR3 runs to 15 residues. Trimming shortened V by 2 bases and J by 0 bases, and 8 bases separated the two germline ends. The DNA of the CDR3 is TGTGCCAGCAGTGAACTTAGGAGCTCCTACAATGAGCAGTTCTTC. It yields the protein CASSELRSSYNEQFF. Looking up the rest from reference TRBV2 and TRBJ2-1 gives the full variable domain: EPEVTQTPSHQVTQMGQEVILRCVPISNHLYFYWYRQILGQKVEFLVSFYNNEISEKSEIFDDQFSVERPDGSNFTLKIRSTKLEDSAMYFCASSELRSSYNEQFFGPGTRLTVL.

The gene calls are TRBV9 and TRBJ2-2; no definite D call. V lost 5 bases and J 7 bases, leaving 15 bases between the germline ends. The CDR3 is 14 residues long. Per the germline V gene, CDR1 is SGDLS and CDR2 is YYNGEE. DNA for the CDR3: TGTGCCAGCAGAGGGCAATTGTCTGGCGGGGAGCTGTTTTTT. Translated: CASRGQLSGGELFF.

The rearrangement uses TRBV11-2 and TRBJ2-5; 8 bases are a match to TRBD2. Germline V CDR1 and CDR2: SGHAT, FQNNGV. This CDR3 is built from 15 residues. The J segment lost 1 base and the V segment lost 1 base, leaving 2 bases of the junction unmatched. CDR3 residues: CASSLGTSFQETQYF. CDR3 in DNA: TGTGCCAGCAGCTTAGGGACTAGCTTCCAAGAGACCCAGTACTTC.

The chain links TRBV10-3 to TRBJ1-2, with D tentatively TRBD1 (5 bases). Germline V gene sequence: CDR1 ENHRY, CDR2 SYGVKD. Trimming shortened V by 6 bases and J by 3 bases, and 11 bases separated the two germline ends. There are 13 residues in the CDR3. The CDR3 bases are TGTGCCATCAGACCAGGGTGGGACTATGGCTACACCTTC. It encodes CAIRPGWDYGYTF.

This sequence joins TRBV11-2 and TRBJ1-4, with 7 positions matching TRBD1. The trim removed 5 bases at V and 8 bases at J, leaving 8 bases unmatched. The CDR3 sequence is 14 residues long. Germline V gene data show CDR1 as SGHAT and CDR2 as FQNNGV. The CDR3 coding sequence is TGTGCCAGCAGCCCCAACAGGGGAGGGGAAAAACTGTTTTTT. This codes for CASSPNRGGEKLFF.

The V call is TRBV29-1, the J call TRBJ1-6; possible D gene TRBD1, 5 bases. The CDR3 runs 13 residues. Germline assignment: CDR1 SQVTM and CDR2 ANQGSEA. Trimming removed 6 bases from V and 10 bases from J, with 16 bases in between. The CDR3 is CSVGQHVDSPLHF. The CDR3 coding sequence is TGCAGCGTGGGGCAACACGTTGACTCACCCCTCCACTTT.

This chain joins TRBV2 and TRBJ1-1; a possible D gene is TRBD1 (6 bases). Trimming stripped 0 bases from V and 3 bases from J, with 20 bases between. The germline V gene encodes CDR1 SNHLY and CDR2 FYNNEI. The CDR3 runs 18 residues. CDR3 DNA: TGTGCCAGCAGTGAAGCGGGCGGGGGCCCCTGGTGGGACACTGAAGCTTTCTTT. Translated: CASSEAGGGPWWDTEAFF.

V is TRBV7-9 and J is TRBJ2-1; the D is unclear. Trimming removed 3 bases from V and 3 bases from J, with 12 bases in between. Germline values: CDR1 SEHNR, CDR2 FQNEAQ (reference sequence). The CDR3 length is 15 residues. As DNA, the CDR3 is TGTGCCAGCAGCTTGACTGGACGGATCTACAATGAGCAGTTCTTC. Amino acids: CASSLTGRIYNEQFF.

The chain recombines TRBV6-1 with TRBJ1-5; D is undetermined. CDR3 length: 15 residues. Trimming took off 2 bases at V and 0 bases at J, with 8 bases between the two ends. The germline V gene has CDR1 MNHNS and CDR2 SASEGT. The CDR3 DNA sequence: TGTGCCAGCAGTGAACAACCCGATAGCAATCAGCCCCAGCATTTT. Its protein is CASSEQPDSNQPQHF.

This chain connects TRBV6-5 to TRBJ1-1; 9 positions match TRBD1. CDR1 and CDR2 (germline): MNHEY, SVGAGI. The ends lost 6 bases at V and 5 bases at J; junction bases unmatched: 7. There are 14 residues in the CDR3. CDR3: CASRPQGARTEAFF. The CDR3 region has the DNA TGTGCCAGCAGACCACAGGGGGCGCGGACTGAAGCTTTCTTT.

The chain uses TRBV7-2 and TRBJ1-5; D not certain. CDR3 length: 12 amino acids. Trimming cost V 1 base and J 5 bases, with 3 bases left between them. The germline CDR1 and CDR2 sequences are SGHTA and FQGNSA. This chain's CDR3 is CASSLGYQPQHF. CDR3 in DNA: TGTGCCAGCAGCTTAGGCTATCAGCCCCAGCATTTT. Using reference TRBV7-2 and TRBJ1-5 for the parts outside the CDR3, the full variable domain is GAGVSQSPSNKVTEKGKDVELRCDPISGHTALYWYRQSLGQGLEFLIYFQGNSAPDKSGLPSDRFSAERTGGSVSTLTIQRTQQEDSAVYLCASSLGYQPQHFGDGTRLSIL.

The V call is TRBV18, the J call TRBJ2-7; D is unclear. Per the germline V gene, CDR1 is KGHSH and CDR2 is LQKENI. The CDR3 runs 12 residues. Trimming stripped 5 bases from V and 0 bases from J, with 5 bases between. CDR3 sequence (DNA): TGTGCCAGCTCAGCAGCCTCCTACGAGCAGTACTTC. Amino acids: CASSAASYEQYF.